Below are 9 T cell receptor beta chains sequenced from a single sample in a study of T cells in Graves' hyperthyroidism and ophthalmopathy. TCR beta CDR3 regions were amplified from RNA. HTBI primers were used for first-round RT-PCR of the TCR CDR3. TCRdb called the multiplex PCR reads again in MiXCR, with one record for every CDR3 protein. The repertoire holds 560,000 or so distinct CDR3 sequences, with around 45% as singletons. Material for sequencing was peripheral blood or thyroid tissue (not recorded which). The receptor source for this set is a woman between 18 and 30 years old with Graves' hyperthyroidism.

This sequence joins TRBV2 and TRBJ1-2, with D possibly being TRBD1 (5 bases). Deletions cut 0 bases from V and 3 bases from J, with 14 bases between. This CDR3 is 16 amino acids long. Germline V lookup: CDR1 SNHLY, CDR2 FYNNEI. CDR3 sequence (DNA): TGTGCCAGCAGTGAAGCACCCCTGGGGGGTCACTATGGCTACACCTTC. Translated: CASSEAPLGGHYGYTF. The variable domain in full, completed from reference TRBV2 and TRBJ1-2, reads EPEVTQTPSHQVTQMGQEVILRCVPISNHLYFYWYRQILGQKVEFLVSFYNNEISEKSEIFDDQFSVERPDGSNFTLKIRSTKLEDSAMYFCASSEAPLGGHYGYTFGSGTRLTVV.

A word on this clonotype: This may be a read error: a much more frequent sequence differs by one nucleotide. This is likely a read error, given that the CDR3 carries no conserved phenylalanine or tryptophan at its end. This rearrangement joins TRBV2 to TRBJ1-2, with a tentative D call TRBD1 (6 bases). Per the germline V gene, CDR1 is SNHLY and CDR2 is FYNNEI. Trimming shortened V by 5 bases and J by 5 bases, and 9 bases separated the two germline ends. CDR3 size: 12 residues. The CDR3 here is CASSWDTYGYTL. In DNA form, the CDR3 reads TGTGCCAGCAGTTGGGACACGTATGGCTACACCCTC.

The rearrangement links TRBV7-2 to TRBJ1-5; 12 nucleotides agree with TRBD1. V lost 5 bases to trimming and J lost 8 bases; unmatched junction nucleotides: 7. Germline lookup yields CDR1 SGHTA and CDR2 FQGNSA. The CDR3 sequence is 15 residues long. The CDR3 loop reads CASSPGTGGMEPQHF. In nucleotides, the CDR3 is TGTGCCAGCAGCCCTGGGACAGGGGGCATGGAGCCCCAGCATTTT.

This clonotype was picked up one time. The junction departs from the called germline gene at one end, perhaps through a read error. The CDR3 loop reads CAISDQRTAW. CDR3 nucleotide sequence: TGTGCCATCAGTGACCAGAGGACTGCCTGG. The chain carries TRBV10-3 and TRBJ1-6, with D hard to call. The CDR3 length is 10 residues. Germline V gives CDR1 ENHRY, CDR2 SYGVKD.

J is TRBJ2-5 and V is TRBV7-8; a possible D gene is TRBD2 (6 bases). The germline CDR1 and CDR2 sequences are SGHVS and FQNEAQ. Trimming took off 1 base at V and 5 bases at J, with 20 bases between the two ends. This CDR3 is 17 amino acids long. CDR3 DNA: TGTGCCAGCAGCTTAGAGCGGGCAGCCCCGGATCCCGAGACCCAGTACTTC. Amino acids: CASSLERAAPDPETQYF.

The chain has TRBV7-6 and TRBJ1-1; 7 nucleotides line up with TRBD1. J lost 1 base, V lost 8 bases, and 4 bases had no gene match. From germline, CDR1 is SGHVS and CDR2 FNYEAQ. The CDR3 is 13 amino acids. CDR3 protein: CASVWTGNTEAFF. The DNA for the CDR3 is TGTGCCAGCGTTTGGACAGGGAACACTGAAGCTTTCTTT.

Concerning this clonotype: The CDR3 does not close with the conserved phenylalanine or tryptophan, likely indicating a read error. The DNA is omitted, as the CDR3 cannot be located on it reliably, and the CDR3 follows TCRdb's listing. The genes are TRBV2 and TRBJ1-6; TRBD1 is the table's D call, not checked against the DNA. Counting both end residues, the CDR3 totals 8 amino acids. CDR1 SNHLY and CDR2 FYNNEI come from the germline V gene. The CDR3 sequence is CASSVGHP.

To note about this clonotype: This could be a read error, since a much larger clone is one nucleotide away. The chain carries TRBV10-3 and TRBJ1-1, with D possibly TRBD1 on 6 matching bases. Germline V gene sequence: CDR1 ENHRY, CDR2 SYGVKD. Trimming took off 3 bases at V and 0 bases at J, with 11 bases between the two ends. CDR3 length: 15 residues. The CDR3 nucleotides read TGTGCCATCAGTGATCGCGGGGACATGAACACTGAAGCTTTCTTT. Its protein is CAISDRGDMNTEAFF.

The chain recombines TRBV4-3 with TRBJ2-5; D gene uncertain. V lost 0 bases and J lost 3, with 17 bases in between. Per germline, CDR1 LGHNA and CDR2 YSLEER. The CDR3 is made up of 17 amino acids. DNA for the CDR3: TGCGCCAGCAGCCAAGACTGGGCAGGATCGGCAAAAGAGACCCAGTACTTC. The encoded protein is CASSQDWAGSAKETQYF.